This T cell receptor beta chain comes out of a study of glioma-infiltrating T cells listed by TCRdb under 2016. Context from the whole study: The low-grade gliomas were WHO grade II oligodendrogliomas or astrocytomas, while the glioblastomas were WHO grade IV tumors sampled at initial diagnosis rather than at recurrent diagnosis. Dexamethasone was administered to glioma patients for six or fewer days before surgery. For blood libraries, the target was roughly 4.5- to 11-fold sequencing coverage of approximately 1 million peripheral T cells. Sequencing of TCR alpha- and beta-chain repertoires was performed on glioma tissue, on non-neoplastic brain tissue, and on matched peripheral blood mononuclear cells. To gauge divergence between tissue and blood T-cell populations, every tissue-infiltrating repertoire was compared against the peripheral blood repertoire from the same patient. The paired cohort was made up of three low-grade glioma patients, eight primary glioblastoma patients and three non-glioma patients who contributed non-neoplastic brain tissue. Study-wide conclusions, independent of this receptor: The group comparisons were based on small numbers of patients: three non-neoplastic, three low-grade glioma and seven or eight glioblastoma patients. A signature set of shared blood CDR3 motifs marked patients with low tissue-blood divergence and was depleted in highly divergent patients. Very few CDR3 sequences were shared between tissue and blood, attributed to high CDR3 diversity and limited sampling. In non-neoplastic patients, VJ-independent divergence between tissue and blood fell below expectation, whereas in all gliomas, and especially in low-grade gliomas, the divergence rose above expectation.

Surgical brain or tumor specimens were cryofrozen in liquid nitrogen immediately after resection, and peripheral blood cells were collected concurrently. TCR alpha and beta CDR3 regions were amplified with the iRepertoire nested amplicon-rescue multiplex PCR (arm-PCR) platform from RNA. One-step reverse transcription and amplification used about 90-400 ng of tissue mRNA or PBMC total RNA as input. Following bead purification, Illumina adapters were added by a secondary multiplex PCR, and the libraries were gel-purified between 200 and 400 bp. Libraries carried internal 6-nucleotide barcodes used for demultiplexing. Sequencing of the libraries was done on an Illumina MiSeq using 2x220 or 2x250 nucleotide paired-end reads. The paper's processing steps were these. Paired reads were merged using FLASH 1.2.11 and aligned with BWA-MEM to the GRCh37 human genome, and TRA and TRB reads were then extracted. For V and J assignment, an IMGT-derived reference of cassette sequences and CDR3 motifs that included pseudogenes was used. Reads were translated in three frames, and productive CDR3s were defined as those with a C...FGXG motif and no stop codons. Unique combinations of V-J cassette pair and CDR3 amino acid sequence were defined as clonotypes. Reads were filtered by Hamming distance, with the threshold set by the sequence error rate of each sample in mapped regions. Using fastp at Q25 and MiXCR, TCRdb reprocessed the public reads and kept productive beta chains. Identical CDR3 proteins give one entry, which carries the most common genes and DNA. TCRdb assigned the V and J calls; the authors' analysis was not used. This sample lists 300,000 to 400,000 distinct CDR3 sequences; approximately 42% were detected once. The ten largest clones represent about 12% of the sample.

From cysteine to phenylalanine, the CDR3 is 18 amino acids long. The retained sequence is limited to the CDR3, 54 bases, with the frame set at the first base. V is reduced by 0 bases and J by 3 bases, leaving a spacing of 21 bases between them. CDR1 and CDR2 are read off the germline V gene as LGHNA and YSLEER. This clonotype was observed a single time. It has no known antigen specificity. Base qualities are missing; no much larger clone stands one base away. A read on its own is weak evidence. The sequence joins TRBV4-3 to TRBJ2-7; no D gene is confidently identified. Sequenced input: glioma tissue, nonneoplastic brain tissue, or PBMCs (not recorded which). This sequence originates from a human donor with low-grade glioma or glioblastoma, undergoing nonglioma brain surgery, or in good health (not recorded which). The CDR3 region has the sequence CASSQEETQIPPFYEQYF. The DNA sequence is TGCGCCAGCAGCCAAGAGGAGACACAGATTCCCCCCTTCTACGAGCAGTACTTC.